What follows are 14 T cell receptor beta chains derived from one specimen sequenced in a study of blood T cell repertoires in COVID-19. TCRdb's table, derived via immunoSEQ multiplex PCR, lists solely in-frame clones and lacks some. The top ten clones hold 1.4% of a sample with roughly 400,000 clones, around nine tenths of them seen once. Sequencing was done on a sample of PBMCs or T cells enriched from blood (not recorded which). Receptors were obtained from a young woman who had been exposed to COVID-19.

The chain employs TRBV24-1 and TRBJ1-1, with 7 nucleotides matching TRBD1. This CDR3 spans 18 amino acids. The germline CDR1 and CDR2 sequences are KGHDR and SFDVKD. The trim removed 4 bases at V and 3 bases at J, leaving 16 bases unmatched. The CDR3 bases are TGTGCCACCAGTGAGCCTGGGACAGCGGAGGAAGAGTACACTGAAGCTTTCTTT. Its translation is CATSEPGTAEEEYTEAFF.

The chain uses TRBV28 and TRBJ2-6, with D maybe TRBD2 (5 bases). Trimming pared 0 bases from V and 0 bases from J, leaving 18 bases between. This CDR3 region has 20 residues. The germline V gene encodes CDR1 MDHEN and CDR2 SYDVKM. For the CDR3, the DNA is TGTGCCAGCAGTTTATGGGAAACTAGGGCAGAAGACTCTGGGGCCAACGTCCTGACTTTC. Encoded protein: CASSLWETRAEDSGANVLTF.

V and J are TRBV28 and TRBJ2-7, with D perhaps matching TRBD1 (5 bases). V lost 6 bases and J lost 5, with 14 bases in between. The germline V gene encodes CDR1 MDHEN and CDR2 SYDVKM. CDR3 length equals 13 residues. This chain's CDR3 is CASSPRDDDEQYF. CDR3 nucleotide sequence: TGTGCCAGCAGCCCCAGGGATGATGACGAGCAGTACTTC.

The chain recombines TRBV11-2 with TRBJ2-7; 7 bases align to TRBD1. The CDR3 has 14 amino acids. After removal of 1 base from V and 0 bases from J, the junction contained 0 bases not matched to a gene. Germline V gene sequence: CDR1 SGHAT, CDR2 FQNNGV. CDR3 sequence: CASSLGDSSYEQYF. The CDR3 DNA sequence: TGTGCCAGCAGCTTAGGGGACAGCTCCTACGAGCAGTACTTC.

The chain combines TRBV4-1 with TRBJ1-6; a possible D gene is TRBD1 (5 bases). The CDR3 spans 15 residues. Per the germline V gene, CDR1 is MGHRA and CDR2 is YSYEKL. V was shortened by 0 bases and J by 10 bases, with 13 bases between the two germline ends. CDR3 region: CASSQEAGINSPLHF. The CDR3 nucleotides are TGCGCCAGCAGCCAAGAAGCAGGGATTAACTCACCCCTCCACTTT.

The chain joins TRBV6-5 to TRBJ2-2; D possibly corresponds to TRBD1 (6 bases). Germline CDR1 reads MNHEY; CDR2 reads SVGAGI. CDR3 length: 14 amino acids. V was trimmed by 6 bases and J by 5 bases, leaving 13 bases between them. The CDR3 here is CASRPGQTTGELFF. CDR3 DNA: TGTGCCAGCAGACCTGGACAGACTACCGGGGAGCTGTTTTTT.

The CDR3 DNA sequence: TGTGCCATCAGTGAAGGGGCCCGCGAGGTGGAGACCCAGTACTTC. It is translated as CAISEGAREVETQYF. The V call is TRBV10-3, the J call TRBJ2-5; tentative D call: TRBD1 (5 bases). CDR3 length: 15 amino acids. CDR1 is ENHRY and CDR2 is SYGVKD in the germline V gene. V lost 3 bases to trimming and J lost 5 bases, with 16 bases between them.

J is TRBJ1-2 and V is TRBV6-5; 7 nucleotides match TRBD1. The CDR3 has 16 residues. The V gene end was trimmed by 3 bases and the J gene end by 4 bases; junction bases not matched to a gene: 11. In germline, CDR1 is MNHEY, CDR2 SVGAGI. The CDR3 region has the DNA TGTGCCAGCAGTTATAGCCAGACAGGGAGCCCCTATGGCTACACCTTC. Protein: CASSYSQTGSPYGYTF.

This chain connects TRBV14 to TRBJ1-6; maybe TRBD1 (5 bases). The CDR3 has 15 amino acids. Trimming removed 3 bases at V and 8 bases at J, with 14 bases between. Germline V gene sequence: CDR1 SGHDN, CDR2 FVKESK. CDR3 protein: CASSHQVLQDSPLHF. For the CDR3, the DNA is TGTGCCAGCAGCCACCAAGTCCTACAGGATTCACCCCTCCACTTT.

This clone occurred a few times. J is TRBJ1-1 and V is TRBV10-1, with a tentative D call TRBD1 (6 bases). The CDR3 runs to 15 residues. V lost 0 bases to trimming and J lost 0 bases, with 8 bases between them. Germline CDR1 and CDR2: WNHNN and SYGVQD (reference sequence). The CDR3 bases are TGCGCCAGCAGTGAGTCTGGGGGCTTGAACACTGAAGCTTTCTTT. This sequence encodes CASSESGGLNTEAFF.

J is TRBJ1-1 and V is TRBV6-5, with no clear D. Germline CDR1 is MNHEY and CDR2 is SVGAGI. The CDR3 consists of 13 residues. The V and J ends lost 1 base and 4 bases respectively, with 7 bases between them. The CDR3 reads CASSYYAGTEAFF. CDR3 bases: TGTGCCAGCAGTTACTATGCGGGCACTGAAGCTTTCTTT.

V and J are TRBV3-1 (or the pseudogene TRBV3-2) and TRBJ1-2; D is possibly TRBD1 (6 bases). CDR3 length: 16 residues. Germline CDR1 reads LGHDT; CDR2 reads YNNKEL (reference sequence). V was trimmed by 3 bases and J by 6 bases, leaving 20 bases between them. The CDR3 coding sequence is TGTGCCAGCAGCCACAAATCGTACAACAGGGTACATGGCTACACCTTC. Translated: CASSHKSYNRVHGYTF.

This rearrangement joins TRBV27 to TRBJ2-3; no clear D. This CDR3 is 14 amino acids long. V was trimmed by 2 bases and J by 1 base, leaving 7 bases between them. Germline CDR1 is MNHEY and CDR2 is SMNVEV (reference sequence). This CDR3 is CASSLMAGTDTQYF. For the CDR3, the DNA is TGTGCCAGCAGTTTAATGGCTGGCACAGATACGCAGTATTTT.

Only a few counts were recorded for this clone. The V gene is TRBV7-8, the J gene TRBJ2-7; D is possibly TRBD2 (6 bases). This CDR3 contains 15 residues. V was clipped by 1 base and J by 0 bases, with 10 bases between them. In germline, CDR1 is SGHVS, CDR2 FQNEAQ. The CDR3 DNA sequence: TGTGCCAGCAGCTTAGAAGGCGGGGCCTCCTACGAGCAGTACTTC. This translates into CASSLEGGASYEQYF.